Below are 2 T cell receptor beta chains sequenced from a single sample in a study of shared clonotypes between healthy human individuals. The repertoire was sequenced with immunoSEQ multiplex PCR; TCRdb's copy has only in-frame clones and lacks some. Among approximately 810,000 clones listed, more than 85% were seen once. Terminally differentiated effector memory CD45RA+ cells were left out of the naive CD8 fraction, which was CD45RO-negative and positively selected for CCR7. Sequencing was performed on naive CD8+ T cells sorted from blood. These receptors all come from a man younger than 45 in good health.

In this sample, this clone turned up a few times. This rearrangement joins TRBV7-2 to TRBJ1-2; D is uncertain. Trimming removed 2 bases at V and 2 bases at J, with 0 bases between. Germline CDR1 is SGHTA and CDR2 is FQGNSA. CDR3 size: 11 residues. The DNA of the CDR3 is TGTGCCAGCAGCTTAAACTATGGCTACACCTTC. Its protein product is CASSLNYGYTF. The full variable domain, completed using reference TRBV7-2 and TRBJ1-2, is GAGVSQSPSNKVTEKGKDVELRCDPISGHTALYWYRQSLGQGLEFLIYFQGNSAPDKSGLPSDRFSAERTGGSVSTLTIQRTQQEDSAVYLCASSLNYGYTFGSGTRLTVV.

DNA of the CDR3: TGTGCCAGCAGCTTAACGACTAGCGGAGCCACTTACGAGCAGTACTTC. Amino acid sequence: CASSLTTSGATYEQYF. The chain joins TRBV7-9 to TRBJ2-7; 9 positions agree with TRBD2. This CDR3 is 16 amino acids long. From germline, CDR1 is SEHNR and CDR2 FQNEAQ (reference sequence). Losses at the gene ends were 2 bases for V and 4 bases for J; bases not matched to a gene: 9.